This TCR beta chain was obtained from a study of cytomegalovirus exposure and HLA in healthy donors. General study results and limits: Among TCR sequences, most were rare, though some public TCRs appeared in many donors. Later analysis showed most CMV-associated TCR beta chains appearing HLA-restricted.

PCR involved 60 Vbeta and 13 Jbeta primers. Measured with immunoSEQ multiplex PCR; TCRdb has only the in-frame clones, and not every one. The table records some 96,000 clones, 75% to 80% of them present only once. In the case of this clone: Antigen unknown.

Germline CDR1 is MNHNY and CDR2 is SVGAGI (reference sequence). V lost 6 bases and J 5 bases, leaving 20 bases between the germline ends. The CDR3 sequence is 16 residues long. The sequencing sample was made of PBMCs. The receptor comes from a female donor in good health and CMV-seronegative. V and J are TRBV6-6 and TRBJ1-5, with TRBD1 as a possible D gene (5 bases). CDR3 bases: TGTGCCAGCAGAGTGGGCCATCGGGGGGAAGATCAGCCCCAGCATTTT. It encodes CASRVGHRGEDQPQHF.